This entry lists 12 T cell receptor beta chains sequenced from one sample in a study of blood T cell repertoires in COVID-19. This table comes from immunoSEQ multiplex PCR, and its TCRdb copy is limited to in-frame clones, with some not included. The sample includes over 200,000 clones, approximately 79% of them seen just once. Sequenced input: peripheral blood. All receptors come from a human donor in a cohort sampled during active COVID-19.

Only one count was recorded for this clone. The chain uses TRBV12-5 and TRBJ2-5; 9 bases are a match to TRBD2. The CDR3 consists of 16 residues. Germline CDR1 LGHNT, CDR2 FRNRAP. V lost 1 base and J lost 5; bases outside the gene matches: 8. The CDR3 reads CASGLGLSSGGETQYF. As DNA, the CDR3 is TGTGCTAGTGGTTTGGGCCTCTCGAGCGGGGGGGAGACCCAGTACTTC.

The J gene is TRBJ2-6, the V gene TRBV29-1, with TRBD1 as a possible D gene (5 bases). The CDR3 is 13 amino acids. CDR1 is SQVTM, CDR2 ANQGSEA, per germline. V was cut by 5 bases and J by 2 bases, with 7 bases left in between. The CDR3 bases are TGCAGCGTTCAGGGAACTGGGGCCAACGTCCTGACTTTC. Translating it yields CSVQGTGANVLTF.

The chain is built from TRBV19 and TRBJ1-1; D gene unclear. This CDR3 spans 14 amino acids. V was pared by 2 bases and J by 4 bases, with 11 bases between. Germline assignment: CDR1 LNHDA and CDR2 SQIVND (reference sequence). CDR3 sequence reads: CASSIPGWGTEAFF. CDR3 nucleotides: TGTGCCAGTAGTATACCGGGGTGGGGCACTGAAGCTTTCTTT.

The chain recombines TRBV15 with TRBJ2-3; 7 bases line up with TRBD2. CDR1 and CDR2 (germline): LNHNV, YYDKDF (reference sequence). V trimming: 1 base; J trimming: 4 bases; junction bases outside the gene matches: 8. The CDR3 runs 16 residues. CDR3: CATSRGLLAGSDTQYF. DNA for the CDR3: TGTGCCACCAGCAGAGGCCTGTTAGCGGGCTCAGATACGCAGTATTTT.

The chain combines TRBV29-1 with TRBJ1-1; 8 nucleotides match TRBD1. With 6 bases clipped from V and 1 base from J, the junction kept 1 base outside the gene matches. The CDR3 consists of 12 residues. The germline V gene encodes CDR1 SQVTM and CDR2 ANQGSEA. In DNA, the CDR3 is TGCAGCGTCGGACAGGGGAACACTGAAGCTTTCTTT. It specifies CSVGQGNTEAFF.

CDR3 sequence: CASGRLAGETQYF. CDR3 bases: TGCGCCAGCGGACGACTAGCGGGAGAGACCCAGTACTTC. The rearrangement joins TRBV4-1 to TRBJ2-5; 10 nucleotides match TRBD2. The CDR3 loop spans 13 amino acids. Trimming at V came to 8 bases and at J to 4 bases, leaving 4 bases not matched to a gene. The germline V gene has CDR1 MGHRA and CDR2 YSYEKL.

This clone was detected only a few times. J is TRBJ2-5 and V is TRBV11-2; 7 bases map to TRBD2. This CDR3 spans 13 amino acids. Germline loops: CDR1 SGHAT, CDR2 FQNNGV. With 1 base clipped from V and 4 bases from J, the junction kept 0 bases outside the gene matches. The CDR3 bases are TGTGCCAGCAGCTTAGGACTAGCAGAGACCCAGTACTTC. Translation: CASSLGLAETQYF. The whole variable domain, filled in from reference TRBV11-2 and TRBJ2-5, reads EAGVAQSPRYKIIEKRQSVAFWCNPISGHATLYWYQQILGQGPKLLIQFQNNGVVDDSQLPKDRFSAERLKGVDSTLKIQPAKLEDSAVYLCASSLGLAETQYFGPGTRLLVL.

The gene calls are TRBV24-1 and TRBJ2-1; 7 bases line up with TRBD2. Germline loops: CDR1 KGHDR, CDR2 SFDVKD. V shed 5 bases and J 6 bases; nucleotides not matched to a gene: 0. The CDR3 contains 12 residues. The CDR3 spells CATSGGGNEQFF. The CDR3 bases are TGTGCCACCAGTGGGGGGGGCAATGAGCAGTTCTTC.

Comments on this clone: The junction differs from germline at one of its ends, possibly a read error. This chain links TRBV10-3 with TRBJ1-4, with 8 bases that match TRBD1. The germline CDR1 and CDR2 sequences are ENHRY and SYGVKD. There are 16 residues in the CDR3. The CDR3 region is CAISEGVTGENGKLFF. The CDR3 bases are TGTGCCATCAGTGAGGGGGTGACAGGGGAGAATGGAAAACTGTTTTTT.

This clone was seen once. The rearrangement joins TRBV28 to TRBJ1-6, with D perhaps TRBD1 (6 bases). The CDR3 extends over 14 amino acids. Trimming left V 3 bases short and J 5 bases short, with 8 bases between. CDR1 MDHEN and CDR2 SYDVKM come from the germline V gene. The DNA of the CDR3 is TGTGCCAGCAGTTTGAGGACAGATAATTCACCCCTCCACTTT. It specifies CASSLRTDNSPLHF. Based on the CDR3 plus reference TRBV28 and TRBJ1-6, the full variable domain is DVKVTQSSRYLVKRTGEKVFLECVQDMDHENMFWYRQDPGLGLRLIYFSYDVKMKEKGDIPEGYSVSREKKERFSLILESASTNQTSMYLCASSLRTDNSPLHFGNGTRLTVT.

This rearrangement joins TRBV19 to TRBJ1-5; possibly TRBD1 for D (6 bases). Germline V CDR1 and CDR2: LNHDA, SQIVND (reference sequence). V shed 0 bases and J shed 11 bases, with 17 bases lying between them. CDR3 length equals 15 residues. The CDR3: CASSIEGQTGVAQHF. The DNA of the CDR3 is TGTGCCAGTAGTATAGAGGGACAAACCGGGGTAGCCCAGCATTTT.

The CDR3 region is CASSLAGQGRETQYF. The CDR3 bases are TGTGCCAGCAGCTTAGCGGGACAGGGAAGAGAGACCCAGTACTTC. The gene calls are TRBV7-2 and TRBJ2-5, with 9 bases that match TRBD1. Germline V gene sequence: CDR1 SGHTA, CDR2 FQGNSA. This CDR3 spans 15 amino acids. V gave up 0 bases and J gave up 4 bases; unmatched junction bases: 3.